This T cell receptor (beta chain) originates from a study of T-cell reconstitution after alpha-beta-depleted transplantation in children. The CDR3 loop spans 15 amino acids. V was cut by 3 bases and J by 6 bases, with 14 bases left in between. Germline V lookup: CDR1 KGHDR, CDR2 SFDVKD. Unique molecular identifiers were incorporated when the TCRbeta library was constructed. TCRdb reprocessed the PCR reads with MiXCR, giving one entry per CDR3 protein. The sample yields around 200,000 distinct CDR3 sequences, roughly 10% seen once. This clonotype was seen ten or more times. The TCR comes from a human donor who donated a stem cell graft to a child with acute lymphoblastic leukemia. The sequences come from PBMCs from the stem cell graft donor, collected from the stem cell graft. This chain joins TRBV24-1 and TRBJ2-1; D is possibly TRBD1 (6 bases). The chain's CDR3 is CATSDTQGHSNEQFF. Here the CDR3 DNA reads TGTGCCACCAGTGATACGCAGGGGCATAGCAATGAGCAGTTCTTC.